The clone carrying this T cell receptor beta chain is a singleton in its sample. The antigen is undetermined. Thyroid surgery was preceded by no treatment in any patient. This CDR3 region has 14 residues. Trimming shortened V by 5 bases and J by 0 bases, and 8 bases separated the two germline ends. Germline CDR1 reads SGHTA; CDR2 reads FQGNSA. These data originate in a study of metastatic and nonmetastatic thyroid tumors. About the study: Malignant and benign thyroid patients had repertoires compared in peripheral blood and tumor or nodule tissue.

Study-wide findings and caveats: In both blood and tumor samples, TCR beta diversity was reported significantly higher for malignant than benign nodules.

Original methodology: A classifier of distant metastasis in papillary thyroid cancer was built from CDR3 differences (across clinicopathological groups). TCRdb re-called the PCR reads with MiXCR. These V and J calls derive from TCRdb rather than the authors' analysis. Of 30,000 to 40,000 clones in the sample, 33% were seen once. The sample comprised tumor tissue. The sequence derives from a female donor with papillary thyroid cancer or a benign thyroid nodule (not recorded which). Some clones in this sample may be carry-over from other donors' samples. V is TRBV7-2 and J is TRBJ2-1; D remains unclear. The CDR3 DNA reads TGTGCCAGCAGCATACAAAGCTCCTACAATGAGCAGTTCTTC. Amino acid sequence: CASSIQSSYNEQFF.